The clone carrying this T cell receptor beta chain was seen ten or more times. Its matching antigen is unknown. These data are taken from a study of T cells after yellow fever vaccination. The wider study: Where fractions had low cell numbers, libraries were prepared from them with the SMART-Seq v4 Ultra Low Input RNA kit.

The CDR3 is 16 residues long. A single record per CDR3 protein comes from TCRdb applying MiXCR to the 5' RACE reads. This sample has more than 350,000 distinct CDR3 sequences, with roughly 11% found just once. General study results and limits: Post-booster repertoires contained most primary-vaccination clones again (96% CD4, 88% CD8). Overlap between CD4 and CD8 compartments was detected for a small share of clonotypes.

Material: PBMCs, obtained on the day of the first yellow fever vaccination. The chain is built from TRBV21-1 and TRBJ2-2; the listed D gene, TRBD1, was not tested against the DNA. TRBV21-1 corresponds to a pseudogene. This clonotype was obtained from a man aged 18 to 30 who received the YFV17D yellow fever vaccine. CDR3 protein: CASSNEQGANTGELFF. The CDR3 nucleotides read TGTGCCAGCAGCAACGAACAGGGTGCGAACACCGGGGAGCTGTTTTTT.